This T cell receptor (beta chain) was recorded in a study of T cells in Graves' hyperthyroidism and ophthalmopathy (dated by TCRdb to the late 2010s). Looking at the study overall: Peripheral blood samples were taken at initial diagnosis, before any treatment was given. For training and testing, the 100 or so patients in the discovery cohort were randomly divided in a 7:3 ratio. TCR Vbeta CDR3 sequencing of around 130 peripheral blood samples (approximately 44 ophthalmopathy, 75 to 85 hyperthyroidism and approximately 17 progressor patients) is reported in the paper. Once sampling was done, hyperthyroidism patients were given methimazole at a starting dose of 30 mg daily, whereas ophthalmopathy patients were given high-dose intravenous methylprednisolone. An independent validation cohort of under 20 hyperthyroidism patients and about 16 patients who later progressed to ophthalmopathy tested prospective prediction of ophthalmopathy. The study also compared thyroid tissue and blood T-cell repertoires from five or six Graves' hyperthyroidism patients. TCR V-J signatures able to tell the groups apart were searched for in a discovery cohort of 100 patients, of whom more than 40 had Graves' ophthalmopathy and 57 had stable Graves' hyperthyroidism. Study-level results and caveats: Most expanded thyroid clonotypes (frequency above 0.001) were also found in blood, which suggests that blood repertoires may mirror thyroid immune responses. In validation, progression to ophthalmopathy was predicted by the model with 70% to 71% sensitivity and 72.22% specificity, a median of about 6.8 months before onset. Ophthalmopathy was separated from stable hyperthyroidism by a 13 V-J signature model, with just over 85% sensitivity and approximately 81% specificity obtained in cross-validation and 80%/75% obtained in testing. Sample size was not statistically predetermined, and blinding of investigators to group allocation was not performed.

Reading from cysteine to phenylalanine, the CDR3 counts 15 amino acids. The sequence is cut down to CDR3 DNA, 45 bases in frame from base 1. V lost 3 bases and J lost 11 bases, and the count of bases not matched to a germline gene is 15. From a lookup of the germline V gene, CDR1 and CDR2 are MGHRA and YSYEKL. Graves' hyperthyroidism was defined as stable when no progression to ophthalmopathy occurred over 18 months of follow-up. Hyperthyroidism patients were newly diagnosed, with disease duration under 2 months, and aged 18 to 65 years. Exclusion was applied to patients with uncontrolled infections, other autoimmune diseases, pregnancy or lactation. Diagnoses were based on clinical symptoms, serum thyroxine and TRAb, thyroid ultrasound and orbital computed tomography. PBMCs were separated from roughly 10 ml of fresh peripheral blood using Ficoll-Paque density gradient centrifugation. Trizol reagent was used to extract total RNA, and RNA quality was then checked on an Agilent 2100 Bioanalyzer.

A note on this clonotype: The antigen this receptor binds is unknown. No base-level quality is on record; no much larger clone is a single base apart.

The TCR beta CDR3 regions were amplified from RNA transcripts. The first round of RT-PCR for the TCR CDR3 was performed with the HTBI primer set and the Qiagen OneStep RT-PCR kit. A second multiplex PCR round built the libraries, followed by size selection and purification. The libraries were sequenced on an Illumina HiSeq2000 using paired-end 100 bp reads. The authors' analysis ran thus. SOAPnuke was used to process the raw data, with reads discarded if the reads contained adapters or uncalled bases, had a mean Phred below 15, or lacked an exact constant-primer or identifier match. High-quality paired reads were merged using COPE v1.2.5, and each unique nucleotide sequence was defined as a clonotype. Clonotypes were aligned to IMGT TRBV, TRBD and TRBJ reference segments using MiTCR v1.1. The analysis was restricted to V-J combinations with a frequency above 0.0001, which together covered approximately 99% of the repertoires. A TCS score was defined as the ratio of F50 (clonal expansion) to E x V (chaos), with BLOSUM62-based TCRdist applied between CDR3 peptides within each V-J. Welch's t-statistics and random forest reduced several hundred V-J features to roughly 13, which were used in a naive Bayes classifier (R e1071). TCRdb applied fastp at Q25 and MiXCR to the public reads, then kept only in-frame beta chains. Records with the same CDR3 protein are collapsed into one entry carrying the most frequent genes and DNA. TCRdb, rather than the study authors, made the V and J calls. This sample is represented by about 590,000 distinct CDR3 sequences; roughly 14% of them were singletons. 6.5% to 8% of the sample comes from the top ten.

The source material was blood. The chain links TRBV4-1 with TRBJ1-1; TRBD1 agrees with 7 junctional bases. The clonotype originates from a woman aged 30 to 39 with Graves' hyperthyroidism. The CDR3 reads CASSHTTGQTPMAFF. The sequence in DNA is TGCGCCAGCAGCCATACGACAGGGCAGACCCCAATGGCTTTCTTT.